A single T cell receptor (beta chain) is shown here with its context. Germline V gene data show CDR1 as SGHRS and CDR2 as YFSETQ. The CDR3 is 13 amino acids. Deletions cut 3 bases from V and 4 bases from J, with 9 bases between. The sample belongs to a study of blood T cell repertoires in COVID-19. Turning to the study itself: The samples span acute and convalescent COVID-19 from the United States, Italy and Spain.

Authors' methods: Reference gene primer amplification gave nucleated cell count estimates. The repertoire was sequenced with immunoSEQ multiplex PCR; TCRdb's copy has only in-frame clones and lacks some. The V and J calls and clone size come from that table; D and trimming were worked out from the DNA. This sample has roughly 210,000 clones, with roughly 80% found just once. The specimen was peripheral blood. The rearrangement uses TRBV5-1 and TRBJ2-3; maybe TRBD1 (6 bases). The clonotype was recovered from a woman aged 80 or older with COVID-19, enrolled during active disease. CDR3 residues: CASSSQGSDTQYF. The CDR3 bases are TGCGCCAGCAGCTCACAGGGCTCAGATACGCAGTATTTT.